The clone carrying this T cell receptor beta chain was detected a few times. What it binds is not known. This sample is drawn from a study of T cells in Graves' hyperthyroidism and ophthalmopathy. Study in general: Pretreatment peripheral blood was obtained at initial diagnosis. Points from the study as a whole: Most thyroid clonotypes with frequency above 0.001 were detected in blood.

RNA transcripts served as the template for amplifying TCR beta CDR3 regions. The HTBI primer set drove a first-round RT-PCR of the TCR CDR3. TCRdb used MiXCR to reprocess the multiplex PCR reads, holding one entry per CDR3 protein. This sample carries some 500,000 distinct CDR3 sequences, around an eighth of them seen once, and the ten largest clones take roughly 17%. Graves' hyperthyroidism is called stable when ophthalmopathy does not progress within 18 months. A 10 ml volume of fresh peripheral blood provided the PBMCs. Sequencing was done on a sample of blood. This receptor was identified in a woman under 30 with Graves' hyperthyroidism.

The CDR3 nucleotides read TGCGCCAGCAGCTCACAGGGGAATACGCAGTATTTT. Translated, it gives CASSSQGNTQYF. The chain is built from TRBV5-1 and TRBJ2-3; 7 nucleotides match TRBD1. Looked up from germline, CDR1 is SGHRS and CDR2 is YFSETQ. The CDR3 has 12 amino acids. J was trimmed by 7 bases and V by 3 bases; bases with no gene match: 2.